Each of the 26 T cell receptor beta chains below was sequenced from the same sample in a study of T cells in tumors and immune-related adverse events. This table comes from immunoSEQ multiplex PCR, and its TCRdb copy is limited to in-frame clones, with some not included. The data show around 8,100 clones, with 85% to 95% seen just once and approximately 2.2% held by the top ten. The material sequenced was lymph node tissue, taken from a patient treated with anti-PD-1 therapy. The source is a female donor with metastatic renal cell carcinoma.

The chain carries TRBV18 and TRBJ1-6; D perhaps matches TRBD1 (5 bases). Germline assignment: CDR1 KGHSH and CDR2 LQKENI. CDR3 size: 15 residues. Trimming took 2 bases from V and 9 from J, leaving 14 bases between them. This CDR3 reads CASSPGDLGGSPLHF. Written as DNA, the CDR3 is TGTGCCAGCTCACCAGGAGATTTGGGGGGTTCACCCCTCCACTTT.

The table lists this clone with a count of one. The CDR3: CASSFGQGAGNTIYF. CDR3 in DNA: TGTGCCAGCAGTTTTGGACAGGGGGCTGGAAACACCATATATTTT. V usage is TRBV27 and J usage is TRBJ1-3; 10 nucleotides align to TRBD1. The J segment lost 2 bases and the V segment lost 3 bases, leaving 1 base of the junction unmatched. The CDR3 consists of 15 residues. Germline lookup yields CDR1 MNHEY and CDR2 SMNVEV (reference sequence).

This chain connects TRBV6-6 to TRBJ2-3, with D possibly being TRBD1 (6 bases). CDR3 size: 15 residues. Between the trimmed V and J ends, which lost 5 bases and 3 bases, there was a span of 15 bases. Germline V lookup: CDR1 MNHNY, CDR2 SVGAGI (reference sequence). CDR3 loop: CASSGIGGVTDTQYF. For the CDR3, the DNA is TGTGCCAGCAGTGGTATTGGGGGCGTAACAGATACGCAGTATTTT.

This chain connects TRBV7-8 to TRBJ1-2; D is unclear. This CDR3 contains 15 residues. V was trimmed by 5 bases and J by 0 bases, leaving 13 bases between them. Germline V gives CDR1 SGHVS, CDR2 FQNEAQ. As DNA, the CDR3 is TGTGCCAGCAGCCTTGGGCACCGGACTAACTATGGCTACACCTTC. Protein sequence: CASSLGHRTNYGYTF.

The V and J genes are TRBV15 and TRBJ2-7; the D gene is possibly TRBD2 (7 bases). V dropped 5 bases and J dropped 2 bases, with 10 bases sitting between them. Germline CDR1 reads LNHNV; CDR2 reads YYDKDF (reference sequence). The CDR3 loop spans 13 amino acids. The DNA of the CDR3 is TGTGCCACCAGCCGGGGGGCGGCCTACGAGCAGTACTTC. It is translated as CATSRGAAYEQYF.

The DNA of the CDR3 is TGTGCTAGTGCCCCGGTGACTAGCAGCCAAGAGACCCAGTACTTC. Encoded protein: CASAPVTSSQETQYF. The genes are TRBV12-5 and TRBJ2-5, with 7 nucleotides matching TRBD2. The CDR3 has 15 residues. The V and J ends lost 7 bases and 1 base, in that order; junction bases with no gene match: 9. Germline CDR1 reads LGHNT; CDR2 reads FRNRAP.

The gene calls are TRBV4-3 and TRBJ1-1; 8 positions match TRBD1. CDR1 and CDR2 from the germline V gene are LGHNA and YSLEER. The CDR3 totals 17 residues. The J segment lost 0 bases and the V segment lost 0 bases, leaving 6 bases of the junction unmatched. The CDR3 nucleotides read TGCGCCAGCAGCCAAGATCCACAGGGGGGTATGAACACTGAAGCTTTCTTT. This encodes CASSQDPQGGMNTEAFF.

The rearrangement links TRBV6-1 to TRBJ1-2; 8 nucleotides line up with TRBD1. Per germline, CDR1 MNHNS and CDR2 SASEGT. This CDR3 contains 15 residues. Trimming at V came to 2 bases and at J to 0 bases, leaving 2 bases not matched to a gene. The DNA of the CDR3 is TGTGCCAGCAGTGAAACAGGGGGACCTAACTATGGCTACACCTTC. It translates to CASSETGGPNYGYTF.

V is TRBV5-5 and J is TRBJ2-2; D perhaps matches TRBD1 (5 bases). The V gene lost 3 bases and the J gene lost 4 bases, with 10 bases spanning the gap. CDR1 and CDR2 (germline): SGHKS, YYEKEE (reference sequence). CDR3 length: 14 residues. The CDR3 coding sequence is TGTGCCAGCAGCTCCAGGGTCGGCACCGGGGAGCTGTTTTTT. This encodes CASSSRVGTGELFF.

This chain connects TRBV11-2 to TRBJ2-1; D may be TRBD1 (6 bases). Looked up from germline, CDR1 is SGHAT and CDR2 is FQNNGV. Trimming cost V 5 bases and J 4 bases, with 15 bases left between them. CDR3 size: 15 residues. The CDR3 is CASSPVRGRYNEQFF. The CDR3 DNA reads TGTGCCAGCAGCCCAGTCAGGGGCAGATACAATGAGCAGTTCTTC.

The J gene is TRBJ1-1, the V gene TRBV14, with a weak D call TRBD1 (5 bases). V shed 4 bases and J shed 2 bases, with 8 bases lying between them. CDR3 length: 13 residues. Germline-derived CDR1 and CDR2 are SGHDN and FVKESK. CDR3 amino acids: CASSLQGNTEAFF. CDR3 in DNA: TGTGCCAGCAGCCTTCAGGGAAACACTGAAGCTTTCTTT.

The chain combines TRBV7-9 with TRBJ2-6; D remains unclear. The CDR3 runs 13 residues. The ends were cut back, 6 bases at V and 4 bases at J, with 7 bases in the middle. Per germline, CDR1 SEHNR and CDR2 FQNEAQ (reference sequence). CDR3 DNA: TGTGCCAGCAGTGTTAGGGGGGCCAACGTCCTGACTTTC. Residues: CASSVRGANVLTF.

The rearrangement joins TRBV19 to TRBJ2-7; possible D gene TRBD2, 5 bases. The CDR3 extends over 15 amino acids. The germline V gene encodes CDR1 LNHDA and CDR2 SQIVND (reference sequence). V was trimmed by 5 bases and J by 3 bases, leaving 17 bases between them. The CDR3 sequence: CASSSRPGVVYEQYF. DNA for the CDR3: TGTGCCAGTAGTTCCCGGCCCGGGGTAGTCTACGAGCAGTACTTC.

The chain couples TRBV4-1 to TRBJ2-2, with D tentatively TRBD1 (6 bases). Germline V lookup: CDR1 MGHRA, CDR2 YSYEKL. V gave up 6 bases and J gave up 4 bases, with 15 bases separating them. This CDR3 comprises 15 residues. This CDR3 is CASSQGLSGTGELFF. The CDR3 DNA sequence: TGCGCCAGCAGTCAGGGGCTATCGGGCACCGGGGAGCTGTTTTTT.

This sequence joins TRBV27 and TRBJ2-5; perhaps D is TRBD1 or TRBD2 (5 bases each). V was cut by 5 bases and J by 5 bases, with 9 bases left in between. Looked up from germline, CDR1 is MNHEY and CDR2 is SMNVEV (reference sequence). This CDR3 spans 12 amino acids. In DNA, the CDR3 is TGTGCCAGCAGTCCCGAGGGGGAGACCCAGTACTTC. It codes for CASSPEGETQYF.

This chain uses TRBV9 with TRBJ1-2; the D gene is possibly TRBD1 (6 bases). Germline V gene lookup returns CDR1 SGDLS and CDR2 YYNGEE. This CDR3 spans 15 amino acids. Trimming took 3 bases from V and 7 from J, leaving 19 bases between them. The CDR3 DNA follows: TGTGCCAGCAGCGCATCCGGGACAAGCCGTGGTGGCTACACCTTC. Its translation: CASSASGTSRGGYTF.

The V and J genes are TRBV2 and TRBJ1-2; TRBD1 is a possible D gene (5 bases). The germline V gene encodes CDR1 SNHLY and CDR2 FYNNEI. Trimming stripped 4 bases from V and 8 bases from J, with 8 bases between. The CDR3 is 11 residues long. The CDR3 DNA reads TGTGCCAGCAGTGGGGGGTACGGCTACACCTTC. This gives the protein CASSGGYGYTF.

The V and J genes are TRBV5-4 and TRBJ1-1; tentative D call: TRBD1 (6 bases). Germline assignment: CDR1 SGHNT and CDR2 YYREEE (reference sequence). The CDR3 has 14 amino acids. Trimming cost V 8 bases and J 5 bases, with 19 bases left between them. CDR3 DNA: TGTGCCAGTGCCAGGGGCGCGTTTGGTACTGAAGCTTTCTTT. This gives the protein CASARGAFGTEAFF.

This clone appeared a single time. The V call is TRBV10-3, the J call TRBJ1-2; D possibly corresponds to TRBD1 (5 bases). Germline CDR1 reads ENHRY; CDR2 reads SYGVKD. V lost 8 bases, J lost 3 bases, and 13 bases lay in between. The CDR3 totals 13 residues. CDR3 residues: CAIGGDGYYGYTF. The CDR3 nucleotides read TGTGCCATCGGGGGGGACGGCTACTATGGCTACACCTTC.

The chain employs TRBV28 and TRBJ2-7, with D perhaps matching TRBD1 or TRBD2 (5 bases each). CDR3 size: 15 residues. Germline V gives CDR1 MDHEN, CDR2 SYDVKM. Trimming left V 3 bases short and J 0 bases short, with 12 bases between. The CDR3 here is CASSLGGGRSYEQYF. CDR3 DNA: TGTGCCAGCAGTTTGGGTGGGGGACGCTCCTACGAGCAGTACTTC.

J is TRBJ2-7 and V is TRBV7-8; D gene unclear. V shed 3 bases and J shed 2 bases, with 8 bases lying between them. The length of the CDR3 is 13 residues. The V gene's germline CDR1 is SGHVS and CDR2 FQNEAQ. CDR3 coding DNA: TGTGCCAGCAGCTTCCGTGAAACCTACGAGCAGTACTTC. It yields the protein CASSFRETYEQYF.

CDR3 amino acids: CASSYWRQNTEAFF. The CDR3 bases are TGTGCCAGCAGTTACTGGCGGCAGAACACTGAAGCTTTCTTT. V usage is TRBV6-5 and J usage is TRBJ1-1, with D unresolved. With 1 base removed from V and 1 base from J, the gap between germline ends came to 7 bases. This CDR3 comprises 14 residues. CDR1 and CDR2 from the germline V gene are MNHEY and SVGAGI.

This chain joins TRBV16 and TRBJ1-2; possible D gene TRBD1, 5 bases. Trimming left V 0 bases short and J 2 bases short, with 10 bases between. This CDR3 contains 15 residues. Germline values: CDR1 KGHSY, CDR2 FQNENV. CDR3 region: CASSQSTGRNYGYTF. CDR3 DNA sequence: TGTGCCAGCAGCCAATCGACGGGGCGAAACTATGGCTACACCTTC.

The rearrangement links TRBV11-2 to TRBJ1-2, with D hard to call. V lost 6 bases and J 5 bases, leaving 7 bases between the germline ends. Germline CDR1 and CDR2: SGHAT and FQNNGV. The CDR3 spans 11 residues. The CDR3, as DNA: TGTGCCAGCAGTCGGAGTTATGGCTACACCTTC. It yields the protein CASSRSYGYTF.

The chain is built from TRBV18 and TRBJ1-5; maybe TRBD1 (6 bases). This CDR3 contains 15 residues. Germline CDR1 is KGHSH and CDR2 is LQKENI. The germline V and J ends were trimmed by 5 bases and 2 bases, with 13 bases remaining between them. CDR3 in amino acids: CASSKGGMGNQPQHF. CDR3 nucleotides: TGTGCCAGCTCAAAGGGGGGAATGGGCAATCAGCCCCAGCATTTT.

The chain links TRBV18 to TRBJ1-2; perhaps TRBD1 as D (5 bases). CDR1 is KGHSH, CDR2 LQKENI, per germline. V was clipped by 1 base and J by 2 bases, with 5 bases between them. This CDR3 is 13 amino acids long. CDR3 nucleotide sequence: TGTGCCAGCTCACCACAGGGGAACTATGGCTACACCTTC. It codes for CASSPQGNYGYTF. The full variable domain, its missing parts supplied by reference TRBV18 and TRBJ1-2, is NAGVMQNPRHLVRRRGQEARLRCSPMKGHSHVYWYRQLPEEGLKFMVYLQKENIIDESGMPKERFSAEFPKEGPSILRIQQVVRGDSAAYFCASSPQGNYGYTFGSGTRLTVV.